The 26 T cell receptor beta chains below were found in one sample sequenced in a study of T-cell memory formation after mild COVID-19 (TCRdb year 2021). The method behind the library was 5' RACE. These reads were obtained on an Illumina NovaSeq 6000. TCRdb reprocessed the public reads (quality trimming at Q25 with fastp, clone calling with MiXCR) and kept in-frame beta chains. CDR3 protein sequences are deduplicated, and each keeps its most common genes and DNA. In this sample the table shows 150,000 to 200,000 distinct CDR3 sequences, roughly 15% of which occur a single time. Less than 15% of the sample is held by the ten biggest clonotypes. Sample: PBMCs or a T cell subset sorted from them (not recorded which). All receptors come from an adult woman who had mild COVID-19 (a few samples of this study predate the infection). The sample titles of this study are shuffled in the database, so cell type and time point are left out; the donor was told from shared clones.

A few counts support this clonotype. This chain uses TRBV5-1 with TRBJ2-7; D is uncertain. Trimming cost V 0 bases and J 0 bases, with 13 bases left between them. CDR1 is SGHRS and CDR2 is YFSETQ in the germline V gene. CDR3 length: 16 residues. For the CDR3, the DNA is TGCGCCAGCAGCTTGGCCGAGGCAGGAGACTCCTACGAGCAGTACTTC. Its translation is CASSLAEAGDSYEQYF.

V and J are TRBV7-9 and TRBJ2-1; 13 bases are a match to TRBD2. The germline V gene has CDR1 SEHNR and CDR2 FQNEAQ (reference sequence). CDR3 size: 15 residues. V lost 5 bases to trimming and J lost 9 bases; unmatched junction nucleotides: 7. This chain's CDR3 is CASSPGLAGVIEQFF. The CDR3 DNA reads TGTGCCAGCAGCCCCGGACTAGCGGGAGTTATTGAGCAGTTCTTC.

The table lists this clonotype with a few counts. The chain couples TRBV12-3 or TRBV12-4 to TRBJ2-1, with no clear D. The length of the CDR3 is 15 residues. The V end lost 0 bases, the J end lost 8 bases, and 14 bases lay between the germline ends. The CDR3 region has the DNA TGTGCCAGCAGTTTAGCCAGGTCCCCCGTGGATGAGCAGTTCTTC. It is translated as CASSLARSPVDEQFF.

This sequence joins TRBV6-6 and TRBJ2-7; D gene ambiguous. The CDR3 length is 15 residues. The V end was cut by 6 bases, the J end by 9 bases, with 24 bases between. CDR1 is MNHNY and CDR2 is SVGAGI in the germline V gene (reference sequence). The CDR3, as DNA: TGTGCCAGCAGCCATATAGGGTCCCAGGCGTCCGGGCAGTACTTC. This sequence encodes CASSHIGSQASGQYF.

This clonotype was found a few times. V usage is TRBV12-3 or TRBV12-4 and J usage is TRBJ2-7; weak D call: TRBD1 (5 bases). Trimming pared 8 bases from V and 5 bases from J, leaving 13 bases between. This CDR3 spans 12 amino acids. The CDR3 DNA is TGTGCCAGCTCCAGTTGGGGCGACGAGCAGTACTTC. Translation: CASSSWGDEQYF.

This clonotype was counted a few times. J is TRBJ2-1 and V is TRBV12-3 or TRBV12-4; D might be TRBD1 or TRBD2, each matching 5 bases. This CDR3 contains 14 residues. Trimming cost V 4 bases and J 3 bases, with 10 bases left between them. CDR3 in DNA: TGTGCCAGCAGTTCGCAGAGGGGCTACAATGAGCAGTTCTTC. Protein sequence: CASSSQRGYNEQFF.

This clonotype has more than one count but fewer than ten. The chain has TRBV12-3 or TRBV12-4 and TRBJ2-7; D is unresolved. Trimming removed 6 bases from V and 4 bases from J, with 13 bases in between. This CDR3 contains 13 residues. CDR3 in DNA: TGTGCCAGCAGCCCCGGACGGAAATACGAGCAGTACTTC. It yields the protein CASSPGRKYEQYF.

The chain couples TRBV4-3 to TRBJ2-7, with 8 bases lining up with TRBD2. V was pared by 1 base and J by 2 bases, with 4 bases of the junction left unmatched. Germline assignment: CDR1 LGHNA and CDR2 YSLEER. The CDR3 spans 15 residues. The CDR3 loop is CASSQGAGLAYEQYF. For the CDR3, the DNA is TGCGCCAGCAGCCAAGGGGCGGGACTAGCCTACGAGCAGTACTTC.

The chain combines TRBV6-2 or TRBV6-3 with TRBJ2-7, with 7 bases fitting TRBD2. CDR3 length: 15 amino acids. Germline CDR1 and CDR2: MNHEY and SVGEGT. Germline trimming cut 7 bases from V and 0 bases from J; bases unmatched to any gene: 9. The CDR3: CASTHGGGLSYEQYF. The CDR3 DNA is TGTGCCAGCACCCACGGCGGGGGACTCTCCTACGAGCAGTACTTC.

The gene calls are TRBV18 and TRBJ2-5; 7 positions match TRBD1. Germline V gene data show CDR1 as KGHSH and CDR2 as LQKENI. V shed 3 bases and J 0 bases; nucleotides not matched to a gene: 1. The CDR3 is made up of 14 amino acids. The CDR3 DNA is TGTGCCAGCTCACCTGGGACAGACCAAGAGACCCAGTACTTC. Translation: CASSPGTDQETQYF.

The chain has TRBV7-9 and TRBJ1-2, with 8 bases matching TRBD1. After removal of 1 base from V and 3 bases from J, the junction contained 10 bases not matched to a gene. This CDR3 has 17 residues. Germline CDR1 and CDR2: SEHNR and FQNEAQ (reference sequence). CDR3 region: CASSLEGTGYTYYGYTF. Written as DNA, the CDR3 is TGTGCCAGCAGCTTAGAAGGGACAGGCTACACCTACTATGGCTACACCTTC.

This clonotype appeared a few times. The CDR3 DNA reads as TGTGCCAGCAGCTTAGTTAGCGGGAGTGGCAGTGAGCAGTTCTTC. This encodes CASSLVSGSGSEQFF. The chain carries TRBV7-9 and TRBJ2-1; TRBD2 matches at 9 bases. CDR1 is SEHNR and CDR2 is FQNEAQ in the germline V gene (reference sequence). With 1 base clipped from V and 9 bases from J, the junction kept 7 bases outside the gene matches. There are 15 residues in the CDR3.

This clonotype was observed a handful of times. The chain links TRBV3-1 to TRBJ1-2; possibly TRBD1 for D (6 bases). Trimming took 4 bases from V and 8 from J, leaving 11 bases between them. Looked up from germline, CDR1 is LGHDT and CDR2 is YNNKEL (reference sequence). The length of the CDR3 is 12 residues. The CDR3 bases are TGTGCCAGCAGCCGCTCCGGGGGCGGCTACACCTTC. It yields the protein CASSRSGGGYTF.

The gene calls are TRBV10-3 and TRBJ2-7; 13 bases map to TRBD2. V was pared by 11 bases and J by 3 bases, with 13 bases of the junction left unmatched. CDR1 and CDR2 (germline): ENHRY, SYGVKD. This CDR3 is built from 16 residues. The CDR3 protein is CASCPGTSGVNYEQYF. The CDR3 DNA reads as TGTGCCTCGTGTCCCGGGACTAGCGGGGTGAACTACGAGCAGTACTTC.

This clonotype has more than one count but fewer than ten. The rearrangement joins TRBV7-2 to TRBJ2-1, with D unresolved. The CDR3 covers 13 residues. Trimming cost V 2 bases and J 9 bases, with 11 bases left between them. Germline V gene data show CDR1 as SGHTA and CDR2 as FQGNSA. This CDR3 reads CASSLSLIPEQFF. The CDR3 DNA follows: TGTGCCAGCAGCTTAAGCCTGATTCCTGAGCAGTTCTTC.

This sequence joins TRBV6-6 and TRBJ2-5; 10 bases align to TRBD1. With 5 bases clipped from V and 9 bases from J, the junction kept 12 bases outside the gene matches. Germline V lookup: CDR1 MNHNY, CDR2 SVGAGI (reference sequence). CDR3 length equals 15 residues. Here the CDR3 reads CASSQPGQGKEAQYF. In DNA, the CDR3 is TGTGCCAGCAGTCAACCGGGACAGGGGAAGGAAGCCCAGTACTTC.

This chain connects TRBV6-6 to TRBJ2-1, with D possibly called TRBD1 or TRBD2 (6 bases each). Germline values: CDR1 MNHNY, CDR2 SVGAGI (reference sequence). V was pared by 2 bases and J by 6 bases, with 17 bases between. The CDR3 consists of 16 residues. The CDR3 protein is CASSYGAAGQGNEQFF. As DNA, the CDR3 is TGTGCCAGCAGTTACGGAGCCGCGGGACAAGGCAATGAGCAGTTCTTC.

This clonotype was recorded only once. The chain is built from TRBV4-1 and TRBJ1-4, with D uncertain. Germline V gene lookup returns CDR1 MGHRA and CDR2 YSYEKL. The CDR3 loop spans 13 amino acids. V lost 4 bases and J lost 6, with 9 bases in between. In DNA form, the CDR3 reads TGCGCCAGCAGCCCCACGGTGGATGAAAAACTGTTTTTT. Protein product: CASSPTVDEKLFF.

This sequence joins TRBV7-9 and TRBJ1-5, with D unclear. Germline assignment: CDR1 SEHNR and CDR2 FQNEAQ (reference sequence). CDR3 length: 12 amino acids. V lost 5 bases, J lost 5 bases, and 7 bases lay in between. The DNA for the CDR3 is TGTGCCAGCAGCGACTACGATCAGCCCCAGCATTTT. This codes for CASSDYDQPQHF.

The chain combines TRBV7-2 with TRBJ2-5; 8 positions agree with TRBD1. The CDR3 length is 14 residues. Trimming cost V 4 bases and J 3 bases; bases outside gene matches: 4. CDR1 is SGHTA and CDR2 is FQGNSA in the germline V gene. CDR3 in DNA: TGTGCCAGCAGCTCTAGGACAGGGAAAGAGACCCAGTACTTC. As protein: CASSSRTGKETQYF.

The chain employs TRBV13 and TRBJ2-7; 8 bases map to TRBD2. This CDR3 has 15 amino acids. Germline CDR1 and CDR2: PRHDT and FYEKMQ (reference sequence). Trimming removed 5 bases from V and 5 bases from J; junction bases left unmatched: 11. The CDR3 sequence is CASSGGRLAWDEQYF. Here the CDR3 DNA reads TGTGCCAGCAGCGGGGGGAGACTAGCGTGGGACGAGCAGTACTTC.

This rearrangement joins TRBV4-3 to TRBJ2-2; 10 bases fit TRBD1. This CDR3 contains 16 residues. V was pared by 3 bases and J by 2 bases, with 3 bases of the junction left unmatched. Germline V lookup: CDR1 LGHNA, CDR2 YSLEER. DNA for the CDR3: TGCGCCAGCAGCCAGACAGGGGGCTTTAACACCGGGGAGCTGTTTTTT. Protein product: CASSQTGGFNTGELFF.

This clonotype turned up a few times. The chain employs TRBV5-1 and TRBJ1-1; TRBD1 agrees at 8 bases. In germline, CDR1 is SGHRS, CDR2 YFSETQ. V lost 4 bases, J lost 0 bases, and 14 bases stayed unmatched. CDR3 size: 18 residues. The CDR3 sequence: CASSPAYRDRSMNTEAFF. CDR3 in DNA: TGCGCCAGCAGCCCTGCGTACCGGGACAGGAGCATGAACACTGAAGCTTTCTTT.

There are a few counts of this clonotype. The chain carries TRBV4-2 and TRBJ2-7, with 7 bases fitting TRBD1. Germline CDR1 and CDR2: LGHNA and YNFKEQ. V lost 0 bases and J lost 0; bases outside the gene matches: 8. The CDR3 has 17 residues. CDR3 DNA sequence: TGTGCCAGCAGCCAAGATGACGTCCGGGACAGCTCCTACGAGCAGTACTTC. Residues: CASSQDDVRDSSYEQYF.

The chain combines TRBV29-1 with TRBJ2-7; TRBD2 matches 12 bases. CDR1 is SQVTM, CDR2 ANQGSEA, per germline. This CDR3 has 15 residues. V lost 7 bases and J lost 7; bases outside the gene matches: 14. CDR3 loop: CSAALAGGPAGEQYF. Written as DNA, the CDR3 is TGCAGCGCCGCCCTAGCGGGAGGGCCGGCCGGTGAGCAGTACTTC.

In its sample, this clonotype was seen a few times. The genes are TRBV5-4 and TRBJ2-7, with TRBD1 as a possible D gene (5 bases). Germline loops: CDR1 SGHNT, CDR2 YYREEE (reference sequence). This CDR3 spans 12 amino acids. V lost 1 base and J lost 7, with 9 bases in between. The CDR3 loop is CASSLQGWEQYF. CDR3 nucleotides: TGTGCCAGCAGCTTGCAGGGTTGGGAGCAGTACTTC.